The T cell receptor beta chain under discussion was sequenced for a study of cytomegalovirus exposure and HLA in healthy donors. Regarding the study as a whole: Later on, analysis showed that most CMV-associated TCR beta chains appeared to be HLA-restricted. Later analysis identified a missense DCLRE1C variant that was linked to TCR beta V- and J-gene trimming.

A multiplex PCR was run with 60 Vbeta primers and 13 Jbeta primers. Authors' data handling: It was a later analysis that counted about 80 million unique TCR beta chains, of which 9 million to 13 million were shared. Only in-frame clones appear in the TCRdb table, and some are missing; sequencing was by immunoSEQ multiplex PCR. From that table come the V and J calls and clone size; the DNA was used to work out D and trimming. The repertoire holds roughly 190,000 clones, with 79% as singletons. The CDR3 runs to 14 residues. Germline CDR1 reads PRHDT; CDR2 reads FYEKMQ (reference sequence). A remark on this clone: Its antigen is undetermined.

This chain uses TRBV13 with TRBJ2-5; 7 bases map to TRBD1. The J call is doubtful: the DNA matches TRBJ2-7 better. Sequenced: PBMCs. The TCR was taken from a woman in her fifties or sixties in good health and CMV-seronegative. The CDR3 here is CASSSMGQIHEQYF. The DNA for the CDR3 is TGTGCCAGCAGCTCAATGGGACAGATCCACGAGCAGTACTTC.